The source of this T cell receptor (beta chain) is a study of cytomegalovirus exposure and HLA in healthy donors. About the study: Early release data held about 85 million unique TCRs from HLA-typed donors. Study results and caveats: The study found most TCR sequences rare, yet found some public TCRs in many donors. Reportedly, diagnosis of cytomegalovirus status by the classifier showed high specificity and sensitivity. In a later analysis, across HLA loci, associated TCR counts were highest for DRB1, lowest for HLA-C.

This CDR3 has 16 residues. V lost 0 bases and J lost 6, with 18 bases in between. Per the germline V gene, CDR1 is SGHRS and CDR2 is YFSETQ. Comments on this clone: Its antigen is as yet unknown.

The PCR used 60 Vbeta and 13 Jbeta primers. TCRdb's table, derived via immunoSEQ multiplex PCR, lists solely in-frame clones and lacks some. The sample holds about 72,000 clones, over 75% seen once. The chain carries TRBV5-1 and TRBJ1-2; a possible D gene is TRBD1 (5 bases). The TCR sequence derives from a human donor in good health. The specimen was PBMCs. DNA for the CDR3: TGCGCCAGCAGCTTGGATGGACGGGGGTCGAGGGATGGCTACACCTTC. It is translated as CASSLDGRGSRDGYTF. The complete variable domain, with remaining parts taken from reference TRBV5-1 and TRBJ1-2, reads KAGVTQTPRYLIKTRGQQVTLSCSPISGHRSVSWYQQTPGQGLQFLFEYFSETQRNKGNFPGRFSGRQFSNSRSEMNVSTLELGDSALYLCASSLDGRGSRDGYTFGSGTRLTVV.